The source of this T cell receptor (beta chain) is a study of response to subunit inactivated influenza vaccine. Study conclusions and caveats: Only a handful of new T cells, the authors suggested, are recruited with each seasonal influenza vaccination.

TCRdb independently ran MiXCR on the RT-PCR reads; one entry per CDR3 protein. Of hundreds of thousands of distinct CDR3 sequences in the sample, under 9% were seen once. Trimming stripped 2 bases from V and 4 bases from J, with 12 bases between. The CDR3 runs 14 residues. Germline CDR1 is SGHRS and CDR2 is YFSETQ. This clonotype came up a few times. Antigen specificity is unknown. The V and J genes are TRBV5-1 and TRBJ1-2; no definite D call. The sequence derives from a man between 50 and 69 years old who received an inactivated influenza vaccine. The sample was PBMCs from blood, taken 23 to 25 months after vaccination. Here the CDR3 DNA reads TGCGCCAGCAGCTTCGGGTCAGTGATCTATGGCTACACCTTC. Amino acids: CASSFGSVIYGYTF.